These T cell receptor beta chains were read from a single sample in a study of T cell changes during pregnancy in multiple sclerosis. Here immunoSEQ multiplex PCR was the method, and the copy in TCRdb shows in-frame clones only, minus some. Among about 72,000 clones listed, 91% were seen once. The sequences come from peripheral blood, collected in the third trimester of pregnancy. The receptors were sampled from a female donor in good health, enrolled as a control in a pregnancy study. Each CDR3 is given without its conserved first and last residue.

V gene	CDR3 protein
TRBV7-9	ASSFPTGNYGYT
TRBV28	ASSLGGEEQY
TRBV14	ASSLDTTYEQY
TRBV5-1	ASSLFRQNGYT
TRBV14	ASSQDNRGWEETQY
TRBV6-5	ASTPGGPRRGYT
TRBV7-8	ASLRGAGGQDNEQF
TRBV7-2	ASARQGPSSYEQY
TRBV19	ASSVLGLAGDSSGANVLT
TRBV6-5	ASNGQPNTEAF
TRBV6-1	ASSEKSGGAETQY
TRBV19	ASSMRGGSTNEKLF
TRBV19	ASSQGHAAEAF
TRBV18	ASSSTSGPPVEQF
TRBV18	ASSPRPVVTNTEAF
TRBV7-9	ASSLEQGHGYT
TRBV18	ASSPPRQGETQY
TRBV5-1	ASSLAGGQGETDTQY
TRBV27	ASSFQGSGEKLF
TRBV10-3	AITIRDRGTEAF
TRBV19	ASSFGGSEKLF
TRBV4-3	ASSQSGADYNEQF
TRBV28	ASSLYVVGHTDTQY
TRBV27	ASSTGHLNTEAF
TRBV4-1	ASSQDHLRPITDTQY
TRBV19	ASPSTGGEAF
TRBV15	ATSRDLGREGGYT
TRBV7-9	ASSPRRLAGGHNEQF
TRBV27	ASSPYRDDGYT
TRBV7-2	ASSLGQAPSNQPQH
TRBV19	ASSITGPGTEAF
TRBV6-1	ASGEQGIAKNIQY
TRBV5-1	ASSLWTGPTDTQY